This T cell receptor (beta chain) was obtained from a study of blood T cell repertoires in COVID-19. At the level of the study: Some COVID-19 samples were acute and others convalescent; all came from the United States, Italy and Spain.

The CDR3 runs 13 residues. Germline CDR1 MNHEY, CDR2 SVGAGI. Trimming cost V 7 bases and J 2 bases, with 11 bases left between them. In the authors' methods: By means of reference gene primer amplification, nucleated cell counts were estimated. Generated by immunoSEQ multiplex PCR, the TCRdb table keeps only in-frame clones and is missing some. Clone size and V and J calls were adopted from that table, with D and trimming inferred from the DNA. Among tens of thousands of clones listed, roughly 80% were seen once. Sequencing was performed on peripheral blood. The TCR originated in a man in his 70s with acute or convalescent COVID-19. The chain combines TRBV6-5 with TRBJ1-1, with TRBD1 as a possible D gene (5 bases). Here the CDR3 reads CASTATANTEAFF. The CDR3 nucleotides are TGTGCCAGCACCGCGACAGCTAACACTGAAGCTTTCTTT.